This is a list of T cell receptor beta chains from one sample in a study of beta chain features in type 1 diabetes. Libraries were prepared by immunoSEQ multiplex PCR; TCRdb keeps only in-frame clonotypes and omits some of them. The sample contains approximately 160,000 clones, roughly 60% of which appear only once. The specimen was naive CD4+ T cells from blood. The receptors derive from a man aged 25 to 40 with type 1 diabetes. Both conserved end residues are part of each CDR3. A D gene is named only where the DNA matches it firmly. Rows may omit the clone size; those that give it use once, few, many or a size class.

D	size	J	V	CDR3	DNA
NA	NA	TRBJ1-1	TRBV4-2	CASSQEGRGPRNTEAFF	TGTGCCAGCAGCCAAGAGGGCAGGGGCCCCAGGAACACTGAAGCTTTCTTT
NA	NA	TRBJ2-7	TRBV23-1	CASSQSSFEGSSYEQYF	TGCGCCAGCAGTCAATCGTCCTTCGAGGGGAGCTCCTACGAGCAGTACTTC
NA	NA	TRBJ2-3	TRBV7-2	CASSFYGQSTDTQYF	TGTGCCAGCAGCTTTTATGGGCAAAGCACAGATACGCAGTATTTT
NA	NA	TRBJ2-5	TRBV7-7	CASSPIGTSQETQYF	TGTGCTAGCAGCCCGATCGGGACGTCCCAAGAGACCCAGTACTTC
NA	NA	TRBJ2-3	TRBV11-2	CASSLGADTQYF	TGTGCCAGCAGCTTAGGGGCAGATACGCAGTATTTT
TRBD2	NA	TRBJ2-1	TRBV28	CASSSPGLAGAGEQFF	TGTGCCAGCAGTTCTCCGGGACTAGCGGGGGCCGGTGAGCAGTTCTTC
NA	NA	TRBJ1-2	TRBV2	CASNLVRVGYTF	TGTGCCAGCAATTTGGTACGCGTTGGCTACACCTTC
TRBD2	NA	TRBJ2-1	TRBV4-3	CASSQALRKAGVNEQFF	TGCGCCAGCAGCCAAGCCCTTAGGAAAGCGGGGGTCAATGAGCAGTTCTTC
TRBD1	few	TRBJ2-7	TRBV29-1	CSVEEWGQGNYEQYF	TGCAGCGTTGAAGAATGGGGACAGGGGAACTACGAGCAGTACTTC
TRBD1	NA	TRBJ2-7	TRBV30	CALGTAYEQYF	TGTGCCTTGGGGACAGCCTACGAGCAGTACTTC
NA	few	TRBJ1-1	TRBV7-2	CASSPQGDTGAFF	TGTGCCAGCAGCCCCCAGGGTGACACAGGGGCTTTCTTT